This T cell receptor beta chain was recovered during a study of blood T cell repertoires in COVID-19. Sequencing was performed with immunoSEQ multiplex PCR; in TCRdb, only in-frame clones are kept and a portion is missing. The sample shows 200,000 to 250,000 clones, roughly nine tenths of them seen only once. There are 15 residues in the CDR3. CDR1 is SGHTA, CDR2 FQGNSA, per germline. The germline V and J ends were trimmed by 1 base and 9 bases, with 13 bases remaining between them. J is TRBJ1-6 and V is TRBV7-2; possible D gene TRBD1, 6 bases. This receptor was taken from a man between 60 and 70 years old with acute or convalescent COVID-19. Sequencing was carried out using peripheral blood. The CDR3 reads CASSLDETGASPLHF. The CDR3, as DNA: TGTGCCAGCAGCTTAGACGAGACAGGCGCTTCACCCCTCCACTTT. The whole variable domain, filled in from reference TRBV7-2 and TRBJ1-6, reads GAGVSQSPSNKVTEKGKDVELRCDPISGHTALYWYRQSLGQGLEFLIYFQGNSAPDKSGLPSDRFSAERTGGSVSTLTIQRTQQEDSAVYLCASSLDETGASPLHFGNGTRLTVT.